The 8 T cell receptor beta chains below come from one sample, sequenced in a study of early stage breast cancer tumors. Method: immunoSEQ multiplex PCR; TCRdb's copy keeps in-frame clones and lacks some. Of 25,000 to 30,000 clones in the sample, around 50% were seen once. The sample consisted of breast tumor tissue. The receptors originated from a person aged 50-59 years with breast cancer.

This chain uses TRBV4-2 with TRBJ1-5; D not resolved. Germline loops: CDR1 LGHNA, CDR2 YNFKEQ. The length of the CDR3 is 15 residues. V was clipped by 0 bases and J by 3 bases, with 9 bases between them. This chain's CDR3 is CASSQDSGYNQPQHF. The CDR3 DNA reads as TGTGCCAGCAGCCAAGACTCCGGATACAATCAGCCCCAGCATTTT.

The chain uses TRBV6-6 and TRBJ2-7; weak D call: TRBD2 (5 bases). Germline V CDR1 and CDR2: MNHNY, SVGAGI (reference sequence). This CDR3 has 16 residues. Trimming shortened V by 5 bases and J by 1 base, and 18 bases separated the two germline ends. Here the CDR3 DNA reads TGTGCCAGCAGTCGGGGAACCGGGATCCTTTCCTACGAGCAGTACTTC. Its protein product is CASSRGTGILSYEQYF.

This clone showed up just a few times. The V and J genes are TRBV4-1 and TRBJ2-3; 14 bases map to TRBD2. CDR1 and CDR2 from the germline V gene are MGHRA and YSYEKL. The junction had 12 bases not matched to a gene; V was cut back by 2 bases and J by 5 bases. This CDR3 region has 19 residues. CDR3 residues: CASSQKPGLAGDLGDTQYF. The CDR3 nucleotides read TGCGCCAGCAGCCAAAAGCCGGGACTAGCGGGAGATCTAGGAGATACGCAGTATTTT.

This clone was found a few times. The chain uses TRBV5-1 and TRBJ2-5, with TRBD2 identical over 9 bases. This CDR3 is 17 amino acids long. Germline V lookup: CDR1 SGHRS, CDR2 YFSETQ. Trimming removed 4 bases from V and 7 bases from J; junction bases left unmatched: 17. CDR3 sequence: CASSLTGTSSTKPTQYF. The DNA for the CDR3 is TGCGCCAGCAGCCTAACCGGGACTAGCAGCACCAAGCCGACCCAGTACTTC.

The sample holds a few counts of this clone. The germline gene is not matched at one end of the junction; a read error may be the cause. The genes are TRBV9 and TRBJ2-7, with 9 bases that match TRBD1. Germline loops: CDR1 SGDLS, CDR2 YYNGEE. This CDR3 is built from 15 residues. The CDR3 bases are TGTGCCAGCAGCTCAACCGGGACAGGGTCCTCCGAGCAGTACTTC. This codes for CASSSTGTGSSEQYF.

The chain joins TRBV7-8 to TRBJ2-7; D not certain. This CDR3 is 14 amino acids long. Trimming shortened V by 5 bases and J by 4 bases, and 15 bases separated the two germline ends. Germline V CDR1 and CDR2: SGHVS, FQNEAQ. The CDR3 region is CASSTEPSSYEQYF. CDR3 nucleotides: TGTGCCAGCAGCACCGAACCCTCTAGTTACGAGCAGTACTTC.

CDR3 coding DNA: TGTGCCAGCACCGCGGGGCCAGGGGATTACAATGAGCAGTTCTTC. This gives the protein CASTAGPGDYNEQFF. The J gene is TRBJ2-1, the V gene TRBV11-2, with D perhaps given as TRBD1 or TRBD2 (6 bases each). The CDR3 runs 15 residues. Trimming removed 7 bases at V and 4 bases at J, with 17 bases between. Germline V gives CDR1 SGHAT, CDR2 FQNNGV.

The CDR3 DNA follows: TGTGCCAGCAGCTTAATTAGCCCGGGGTCGGACTATGGCTACACCTTC. The encoded protein is CASSLISPGSDYGYTF. This chain uses TRBV11-2 with TRBJ1-2, with D hard to call. The germline V gene has CDR1 SGHAT and CDR2 FQNNGV. V lost 2 bases and J 3 bases, leaving 16 bases between the germline ends. The CDR3 is 16 residues long.